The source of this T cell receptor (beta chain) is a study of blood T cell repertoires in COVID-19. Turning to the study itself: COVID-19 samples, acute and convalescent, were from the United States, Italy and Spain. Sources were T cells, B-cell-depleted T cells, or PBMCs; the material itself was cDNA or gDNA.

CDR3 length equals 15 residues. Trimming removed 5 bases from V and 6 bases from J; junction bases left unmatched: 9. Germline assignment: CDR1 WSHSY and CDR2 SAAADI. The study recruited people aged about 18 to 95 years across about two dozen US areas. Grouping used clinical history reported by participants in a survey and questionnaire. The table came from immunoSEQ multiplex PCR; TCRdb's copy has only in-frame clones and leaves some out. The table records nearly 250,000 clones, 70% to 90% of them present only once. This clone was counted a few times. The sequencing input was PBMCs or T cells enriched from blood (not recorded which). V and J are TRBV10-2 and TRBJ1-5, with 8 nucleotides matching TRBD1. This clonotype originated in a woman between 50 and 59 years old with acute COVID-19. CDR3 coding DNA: TGCGCCAGCAGTACCGGACAGGGAAAGGCTCAGCCCCAGCATTTT. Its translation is CASSTGQGKAQPQHF.